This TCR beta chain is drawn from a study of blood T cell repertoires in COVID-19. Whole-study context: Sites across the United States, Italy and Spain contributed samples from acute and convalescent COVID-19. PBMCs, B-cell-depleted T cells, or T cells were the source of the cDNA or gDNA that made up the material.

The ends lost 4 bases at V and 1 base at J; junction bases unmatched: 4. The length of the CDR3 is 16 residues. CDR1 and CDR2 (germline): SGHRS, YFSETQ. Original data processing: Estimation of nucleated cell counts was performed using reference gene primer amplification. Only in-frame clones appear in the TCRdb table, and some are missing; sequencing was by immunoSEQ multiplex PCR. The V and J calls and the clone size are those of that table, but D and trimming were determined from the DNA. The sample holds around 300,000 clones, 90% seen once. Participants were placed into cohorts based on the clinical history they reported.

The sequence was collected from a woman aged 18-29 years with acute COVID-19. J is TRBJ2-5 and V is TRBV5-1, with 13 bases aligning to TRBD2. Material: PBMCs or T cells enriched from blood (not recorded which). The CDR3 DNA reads TGCGCCAGCAGCCCGGGGACTAGCGGGGCCCAAGAGACCCAGTACTTC. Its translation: CASSPGTSGAQETQYF.